Below are 6 T cell receptor beta chains sequenced from a single sample in a study of blood T cell repertoires in COVID-19. Data came from immunoSEQ multiplex PCR; TCRdb stores just in-frame clones and leaves some out. Here the sample spans around 170,000 clones, 86% being singletons. The specimen sequenced was peripheral blood. The receptors derive from a young woman with active or convalescent COVID-19.

Written as DNA, the CDR3 is TGTGCCAGCAGCCGGGACAGGGGATGGACTGAAGCTTTCTTT. Protein sequence: CASSRDRGWTEAFF. The rearrangement joins TRBV5-5 to TRBJ1-1; 10 nucleotides line up with TRBD1. Germline trimming cut 4 bases from V and 5 bases from J; bases unmatched to any gene: 5. Germline V gene lookup returns CDR1 SGHKS and CDR2 YYEKEE (reference sequence). CDR3 length: 14 residues.

The chain recombines TRBV7-9 with TRBJ1-5; 7 bases match TRBD1. Per the germline V gene, CDR1 is SEHNR and CDR2 is FQNEAQ (reference sequence). The trim removed 5 bases at V and 0 bases at J, leaving 13 bases unmatched. The CDR3 length is 18 residues. The CDR3 DNA reads TGTGCCAGCAGCCGACAGGGCCTAAGTCATTATAGCAATCAGCCCCAGCATTTT. This encodes CASSRQGLSHYSNQPQHF.

The V and J genes are TRBV7-8 and TRBJ1-1, with 8 nucleotides matching TRBD1. The V gene end was trimmed by 2 bases and the J gene end by 8 bases; junction bases not matched to a gene: 10. Germline assignment: CDR1 SGHVS and CDR2 FQNEAQ. The CDR3 contains 15 residues. The CDR3 DNA reads TGTGCCAGCAGCTTACCGGACAGGGACCTTAAGGAAGCTTTCTTT. Protein: CASSLPDRDLKEAFF.

The chain couples TRBV27 to TRBJ2-7; D might be TRBD1 (7 bases). CDR1 is MNHEY and CDR2 is SMNVEV in the germline V gene (reference sequence). V was cut by 5 bases and J by 4 bases, with 18 bases left in between. This CDR3 is built from 15 residues. The CDR3 DNA reads TGTGCCAGCAGTCCACAGGGGCCGGGGGCTTACGAGCAGTACTTC. Translation: CASSPQGPGAYEQYF.

V usage is TRBV24-1 and J usage is TRBJ1-2, with D unclear. There are 13 residues in the CDR3. V was clipped by 3 bases and J by 8 bases, with 12 bases between them. Per germline, CDR1 KGHDR and CDR2 SFDVKD. In DNA form, the CDR3 reads TGTGCCACCAGTGATCCTTTGACTAGCGGCTACACCTTC. The encoded protein is CATSDPLTSGYTF.

The V call is TRBV10-2, the J call TRBJ1-5; D is perhaps TRBD1 (5 bases). Trimming removed 3 bases from V and 2 bases from J, with 5 bases in between. This CDR3 spans 13 amino acids. Germline V gene data show CDR1 as WSHSY and CDR2 as SAAADI. The CDR3 protein is CASSDRGNQPQHF. The CDR3 DNA reads as TGCGCCAGCAGTGACAGGGGCAATCAGCCCCAGCATTTT.